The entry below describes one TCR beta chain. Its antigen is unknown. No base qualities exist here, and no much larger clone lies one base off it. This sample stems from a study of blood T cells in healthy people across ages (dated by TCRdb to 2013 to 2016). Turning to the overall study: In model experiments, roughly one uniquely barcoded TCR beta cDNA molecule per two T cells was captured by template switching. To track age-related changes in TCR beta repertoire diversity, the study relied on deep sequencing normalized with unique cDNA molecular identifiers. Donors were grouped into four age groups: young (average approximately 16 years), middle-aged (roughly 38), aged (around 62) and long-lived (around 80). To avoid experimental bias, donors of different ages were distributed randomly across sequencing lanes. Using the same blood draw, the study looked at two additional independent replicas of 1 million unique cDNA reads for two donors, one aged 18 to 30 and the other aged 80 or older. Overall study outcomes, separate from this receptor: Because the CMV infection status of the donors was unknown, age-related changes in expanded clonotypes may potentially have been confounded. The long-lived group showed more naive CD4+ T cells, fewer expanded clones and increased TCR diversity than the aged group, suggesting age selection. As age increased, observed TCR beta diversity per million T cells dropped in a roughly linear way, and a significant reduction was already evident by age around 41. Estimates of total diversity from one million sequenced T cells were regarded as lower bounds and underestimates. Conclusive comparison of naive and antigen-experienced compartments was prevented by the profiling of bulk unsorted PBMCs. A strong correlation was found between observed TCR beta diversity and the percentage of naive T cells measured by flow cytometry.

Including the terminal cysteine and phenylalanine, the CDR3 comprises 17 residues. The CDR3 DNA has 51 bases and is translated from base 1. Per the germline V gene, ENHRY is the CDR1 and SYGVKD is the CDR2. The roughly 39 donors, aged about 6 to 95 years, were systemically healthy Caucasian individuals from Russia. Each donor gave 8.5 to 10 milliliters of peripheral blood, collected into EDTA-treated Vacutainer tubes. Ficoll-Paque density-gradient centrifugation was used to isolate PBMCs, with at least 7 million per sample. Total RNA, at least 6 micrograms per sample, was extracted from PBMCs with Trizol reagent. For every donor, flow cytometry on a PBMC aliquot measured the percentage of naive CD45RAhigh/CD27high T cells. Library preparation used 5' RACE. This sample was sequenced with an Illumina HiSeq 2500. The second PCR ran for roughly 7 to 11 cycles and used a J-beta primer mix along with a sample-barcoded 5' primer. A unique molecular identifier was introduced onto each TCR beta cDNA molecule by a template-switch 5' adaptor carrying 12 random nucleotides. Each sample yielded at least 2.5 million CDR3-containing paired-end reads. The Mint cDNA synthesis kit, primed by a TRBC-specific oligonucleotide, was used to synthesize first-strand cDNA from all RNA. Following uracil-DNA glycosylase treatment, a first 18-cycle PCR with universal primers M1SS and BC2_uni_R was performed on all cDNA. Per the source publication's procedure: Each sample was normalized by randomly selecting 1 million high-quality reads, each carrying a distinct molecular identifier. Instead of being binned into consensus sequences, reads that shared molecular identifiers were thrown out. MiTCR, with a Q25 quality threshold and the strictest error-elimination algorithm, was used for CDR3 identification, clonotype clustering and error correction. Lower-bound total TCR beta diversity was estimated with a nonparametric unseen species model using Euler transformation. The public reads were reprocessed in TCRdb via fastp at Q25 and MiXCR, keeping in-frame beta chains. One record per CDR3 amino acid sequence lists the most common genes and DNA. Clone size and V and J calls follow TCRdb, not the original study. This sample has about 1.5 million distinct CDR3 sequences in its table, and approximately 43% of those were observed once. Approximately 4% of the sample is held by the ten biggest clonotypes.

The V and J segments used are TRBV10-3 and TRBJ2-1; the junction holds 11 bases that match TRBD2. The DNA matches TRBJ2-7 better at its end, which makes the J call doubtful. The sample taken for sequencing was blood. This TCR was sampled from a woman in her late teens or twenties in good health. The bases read TGTGCCATCAGTGACCAAAGACTAGCGGGGTACTACAATGAGCAGTACTTC. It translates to CAISDQRLAGYYNEQYF.